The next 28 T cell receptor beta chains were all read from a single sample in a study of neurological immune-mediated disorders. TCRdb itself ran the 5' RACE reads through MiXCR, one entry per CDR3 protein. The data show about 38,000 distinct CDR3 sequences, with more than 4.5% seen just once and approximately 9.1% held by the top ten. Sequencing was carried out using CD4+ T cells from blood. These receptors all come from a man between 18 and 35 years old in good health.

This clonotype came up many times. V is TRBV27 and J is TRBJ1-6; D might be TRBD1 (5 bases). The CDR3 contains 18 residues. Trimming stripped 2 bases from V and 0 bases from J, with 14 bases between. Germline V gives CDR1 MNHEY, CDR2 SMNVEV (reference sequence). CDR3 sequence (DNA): TGTGCCAGCAGTTTAGGGGCAGCGAAAAGCTCCTATAATTCACCCCTCCACTTT. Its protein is CASSLGAAKSSYNSPLHF.

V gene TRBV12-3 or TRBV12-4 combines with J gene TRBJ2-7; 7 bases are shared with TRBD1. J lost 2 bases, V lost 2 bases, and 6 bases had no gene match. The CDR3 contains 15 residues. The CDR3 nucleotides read TGTGCCAGCAGTTTAAACGACAGGGACGCCTACGAGCAGTACTTC. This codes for CASSLNDRDAYEQYF.

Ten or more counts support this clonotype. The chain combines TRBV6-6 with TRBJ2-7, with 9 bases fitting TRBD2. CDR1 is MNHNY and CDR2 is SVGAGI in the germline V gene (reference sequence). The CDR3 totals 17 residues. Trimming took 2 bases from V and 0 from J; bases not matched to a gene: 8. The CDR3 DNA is TGTGCCAGCAGTTACCCCCATCTAGCGGGAAACTCCTACGAGCAGTACTTC. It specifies CASSYPHLAGNSYEQYF.

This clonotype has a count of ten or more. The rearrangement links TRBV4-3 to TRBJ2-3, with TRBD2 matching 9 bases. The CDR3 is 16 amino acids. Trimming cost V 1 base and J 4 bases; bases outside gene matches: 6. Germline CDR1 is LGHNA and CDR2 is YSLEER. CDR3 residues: CASSQGGGGGPDTQYF. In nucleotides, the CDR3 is TGCGCCAGCAGCCAAGGCGGCGGGGGGGGACCAGATACGCAGTATTTT.

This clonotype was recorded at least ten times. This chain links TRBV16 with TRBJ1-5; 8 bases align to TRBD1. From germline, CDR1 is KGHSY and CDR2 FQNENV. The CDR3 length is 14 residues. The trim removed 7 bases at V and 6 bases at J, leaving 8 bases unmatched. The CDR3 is CASKDRAGSQPQHF. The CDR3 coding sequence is TGTGCCAGCAAGGACAGGGCGGGAAGTCAGCCCCAGCATTTT.

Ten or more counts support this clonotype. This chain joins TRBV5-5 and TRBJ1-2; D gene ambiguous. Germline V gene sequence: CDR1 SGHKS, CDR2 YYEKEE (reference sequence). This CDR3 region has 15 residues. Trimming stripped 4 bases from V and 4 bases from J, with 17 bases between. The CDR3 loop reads CASSPTDWNLYGYTF. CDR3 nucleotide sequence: TGTGCCAGCAGCCCAACCGACTGGAACCTCTATGGCTACACCTTC.

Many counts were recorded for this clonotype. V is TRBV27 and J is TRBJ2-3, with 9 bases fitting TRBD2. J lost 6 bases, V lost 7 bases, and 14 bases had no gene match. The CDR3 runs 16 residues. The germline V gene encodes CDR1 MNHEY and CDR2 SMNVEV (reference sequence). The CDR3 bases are TGTGCCAGCACCTCATGGGGTCAGCGGGGGGTGGATACGCAGTATTTT. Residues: CASTSWGQRGVDTQYF.

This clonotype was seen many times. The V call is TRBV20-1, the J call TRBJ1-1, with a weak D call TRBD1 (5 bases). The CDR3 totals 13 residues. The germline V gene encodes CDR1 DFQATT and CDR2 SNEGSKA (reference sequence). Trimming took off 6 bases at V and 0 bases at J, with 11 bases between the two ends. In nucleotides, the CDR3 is TGCAGTGCAAAGACAGCCCTGAACACTGAAGCTTTCTTT. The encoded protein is CSAKTALNTEAFF.

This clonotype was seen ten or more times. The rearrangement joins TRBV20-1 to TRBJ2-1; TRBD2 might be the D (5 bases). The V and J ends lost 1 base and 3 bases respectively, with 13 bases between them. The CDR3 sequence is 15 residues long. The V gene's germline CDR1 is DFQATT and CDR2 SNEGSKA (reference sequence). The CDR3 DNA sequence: TGCAGTGCTAGAGGACCCCCCGCGGGCTACAATGAGCAGTTCTTC. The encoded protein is CSARGPPAGYNEQFF.

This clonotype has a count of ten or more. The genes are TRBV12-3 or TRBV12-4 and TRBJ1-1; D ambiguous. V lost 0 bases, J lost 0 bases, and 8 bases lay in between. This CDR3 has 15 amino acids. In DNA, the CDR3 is TGTGCCAGCAGTTTAGCGCTAACGGTGAACACTGAAGCTTTCTTT. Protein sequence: CASSLALTVNTEAFF.

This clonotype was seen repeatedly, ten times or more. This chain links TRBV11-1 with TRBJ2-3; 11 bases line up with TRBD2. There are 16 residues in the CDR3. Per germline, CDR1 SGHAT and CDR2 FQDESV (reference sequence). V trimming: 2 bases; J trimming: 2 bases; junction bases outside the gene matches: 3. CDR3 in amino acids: CASSLRLAGPTDTQYF. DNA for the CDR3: TGTGCCAGCAGCTTACGACTAGCGGGACCCACAGATACGCAGTATTTT.

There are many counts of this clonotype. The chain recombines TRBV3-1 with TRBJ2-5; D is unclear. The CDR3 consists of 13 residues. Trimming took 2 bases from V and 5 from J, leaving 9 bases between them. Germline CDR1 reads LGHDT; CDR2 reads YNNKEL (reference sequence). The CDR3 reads CASSQPGAETQYF. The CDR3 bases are TGTGCCAGCAGCCAACCTGGTGCGGAGACCCAGTACTTC.

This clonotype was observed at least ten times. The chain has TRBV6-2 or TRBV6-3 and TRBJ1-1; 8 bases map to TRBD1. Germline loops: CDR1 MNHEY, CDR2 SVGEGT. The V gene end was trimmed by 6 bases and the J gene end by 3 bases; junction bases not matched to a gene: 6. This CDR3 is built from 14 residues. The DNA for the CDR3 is TGTGCCAGCAGCCCGGGACAGGTGGACACTGAAGCTTTCTTT. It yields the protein CASSPGQVDTEAFF.

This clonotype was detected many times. CDR3: CASSYGGSGGYTF. Written as DNA, the CDR3 is TGTGCCAGCAGTTACGGGGGTTCTGGAGGCTACACCTTC. The chain joins TRBV6-5 to TRBJ1-2; D is possibly TRBD1 (5 bases). Germline CDR1 and CDR2: MNHEY and SVGAGI. V was cut by 2 bases and J by 8 bases, with 12 bases left in between. The CDR3 is 13 residues long.

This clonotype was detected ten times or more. CDR3 coding DNA: TGTGCCAGCAGCAAATCCGGGACAGTTACTTCATACGAGCAGTACTTC. Translation: CASSKSGTVTSYEQYF. The chain employs TRBV11-2 and TRBJ2-7, with 7 bases lining up with TRBD1. Losses at the gene ends were 5 bases for V and 4 bases for J; bases not matched to a gene: 14. CDR1 and CDR2 from the germline V gene are SGHAT and FQNNGV. This CDR3 region has 16 residues. The variable domain in full, with the rest retrieved from reference TRBV11-2 and TRBJ2-7, is EAGVAQSPRYKIIEKRQSVAFWCNPISGHATLYWYQQILGQGPKLLIQFQNNGVVDDSQLPKDRFSAERLKGVDSTLKIQPAKLEDSAVYLCASSKSGTVTSYEQYFGPGTRLTVT.

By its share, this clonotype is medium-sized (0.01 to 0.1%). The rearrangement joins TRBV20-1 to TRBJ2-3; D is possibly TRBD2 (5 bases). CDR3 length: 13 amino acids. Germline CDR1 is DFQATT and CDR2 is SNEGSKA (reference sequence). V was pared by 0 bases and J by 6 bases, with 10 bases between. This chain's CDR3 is CSARDWEPDTQYF. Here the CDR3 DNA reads TGCAGTGCTAGAGATTGGGAGCCGGATACGCAGTATTTT.

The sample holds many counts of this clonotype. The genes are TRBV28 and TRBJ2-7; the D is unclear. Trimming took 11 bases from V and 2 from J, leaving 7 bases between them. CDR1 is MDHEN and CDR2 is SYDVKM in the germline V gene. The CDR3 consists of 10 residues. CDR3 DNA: TGTGCCTCGGGTGCCTACGAGCAGTACTTC. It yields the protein CASGAYEQYF. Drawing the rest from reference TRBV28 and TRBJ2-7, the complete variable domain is DVKVTQSSRYLVKRTGEKVFLECVQDMDHENMFWYRQDPGLGLRLIYFSYDVKMKEKGDIPEGYSVSREKKERFSLILESASTNQTSMYLCASGAYEQYFGPGTRLTVT.

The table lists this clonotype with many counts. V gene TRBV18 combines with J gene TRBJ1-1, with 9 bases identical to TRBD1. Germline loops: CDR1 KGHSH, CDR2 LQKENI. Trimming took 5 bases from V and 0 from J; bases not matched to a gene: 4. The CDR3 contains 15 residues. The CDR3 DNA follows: TGTGCCAGCTCAGCCTGGACAGGGGTGAACACTGAAGCTTTCTTT. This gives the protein CASSAWTGVNTEAFF.

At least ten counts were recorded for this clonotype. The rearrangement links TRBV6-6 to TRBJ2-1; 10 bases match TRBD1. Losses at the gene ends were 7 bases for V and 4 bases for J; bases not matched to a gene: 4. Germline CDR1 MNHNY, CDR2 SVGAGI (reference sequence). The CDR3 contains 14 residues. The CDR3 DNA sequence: TGTGCCAGCATTGGGACAGGGGCTTACAATGAGCAGTTCTTC. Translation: CASIGTGAYNEQFF.

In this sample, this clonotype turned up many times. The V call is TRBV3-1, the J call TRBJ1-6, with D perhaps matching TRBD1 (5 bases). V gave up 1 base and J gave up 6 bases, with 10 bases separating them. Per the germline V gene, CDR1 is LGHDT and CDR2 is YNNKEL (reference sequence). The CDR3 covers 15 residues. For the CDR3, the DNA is TGTGCCAGCAGCCAAGTGTCTGGGGCTAATTCACCCCTCCACTTT. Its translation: CASSQVSGANSPLHF.

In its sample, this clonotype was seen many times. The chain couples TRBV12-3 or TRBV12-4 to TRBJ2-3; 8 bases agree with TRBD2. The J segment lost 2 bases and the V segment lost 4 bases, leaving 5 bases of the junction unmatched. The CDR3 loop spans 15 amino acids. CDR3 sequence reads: CASSSKRGYTDTQYF. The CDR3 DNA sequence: TGTGCCAGCAGTTCCAAGCGGGGGTACACAGATACGCAGTATTTT.

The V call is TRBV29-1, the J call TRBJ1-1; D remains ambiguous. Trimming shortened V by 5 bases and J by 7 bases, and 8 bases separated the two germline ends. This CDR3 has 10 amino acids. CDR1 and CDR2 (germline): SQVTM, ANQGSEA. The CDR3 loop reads CSVSSGEAFF. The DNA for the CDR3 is TGCAGCGTTTCTTCGGGTGAAGCTTTCTTT.

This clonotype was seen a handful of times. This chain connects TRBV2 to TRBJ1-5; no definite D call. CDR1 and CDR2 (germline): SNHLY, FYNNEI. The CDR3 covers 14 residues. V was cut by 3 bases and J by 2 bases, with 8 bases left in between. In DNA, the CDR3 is TGTGCCAGCAGTGATACTGCGGGCAATCAGCCCCAGCATTTT. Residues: CASSDTAGNQPQHF.

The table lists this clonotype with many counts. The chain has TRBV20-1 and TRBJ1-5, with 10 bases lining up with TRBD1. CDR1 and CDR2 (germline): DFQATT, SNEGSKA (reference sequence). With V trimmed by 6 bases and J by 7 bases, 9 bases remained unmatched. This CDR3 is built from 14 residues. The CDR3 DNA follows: TGCAGTGCGGAGGACAGGGGGAGGGACCAGCCCCAGCATTTT. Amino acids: CSAEDRGRDQPQHF.

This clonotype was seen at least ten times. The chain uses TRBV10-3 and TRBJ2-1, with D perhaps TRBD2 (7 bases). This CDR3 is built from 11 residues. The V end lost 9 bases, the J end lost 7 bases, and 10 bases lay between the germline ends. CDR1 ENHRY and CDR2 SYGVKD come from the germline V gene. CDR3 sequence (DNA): TGTGCCATAGGGGGGGGGAATGAGCAGTTCTTC. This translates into CAIGGGNEQFF.

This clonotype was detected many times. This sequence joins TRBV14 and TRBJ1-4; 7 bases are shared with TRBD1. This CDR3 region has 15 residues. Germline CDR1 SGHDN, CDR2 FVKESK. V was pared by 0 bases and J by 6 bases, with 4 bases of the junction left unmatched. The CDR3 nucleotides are TGTGCCAGCAGCCAAGACGCCAGGGGGGATGAAAAACTGTTTTTT. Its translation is CASSQDARGDEKLFF.

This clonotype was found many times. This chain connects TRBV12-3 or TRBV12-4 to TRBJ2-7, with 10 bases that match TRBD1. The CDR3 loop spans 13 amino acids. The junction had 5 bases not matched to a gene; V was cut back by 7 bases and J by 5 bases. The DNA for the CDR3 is TGTGCCAGCAAGGGACAGGGGTACCACGAGCAGTACTTC. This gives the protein CASKGQGYHEQYF.

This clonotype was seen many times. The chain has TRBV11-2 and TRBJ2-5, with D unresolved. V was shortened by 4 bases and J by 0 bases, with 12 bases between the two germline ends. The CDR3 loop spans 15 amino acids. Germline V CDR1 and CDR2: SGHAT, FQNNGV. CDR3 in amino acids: CASSSTGSYQETQYF. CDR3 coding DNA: TGTGCCAGCAGCTCCACCGGTTCGTACCAAGAGACCCAGTACTTC.